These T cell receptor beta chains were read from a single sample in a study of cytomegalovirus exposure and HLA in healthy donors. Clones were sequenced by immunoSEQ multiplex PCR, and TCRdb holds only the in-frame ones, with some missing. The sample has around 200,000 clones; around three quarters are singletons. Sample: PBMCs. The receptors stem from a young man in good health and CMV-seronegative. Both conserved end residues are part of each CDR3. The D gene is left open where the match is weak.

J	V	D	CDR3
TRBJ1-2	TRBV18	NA	CASSPARAFGYGYTF
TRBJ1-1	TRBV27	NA	CASSSQQVENTEAFF
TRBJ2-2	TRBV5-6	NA	CASSSGRTGELFF
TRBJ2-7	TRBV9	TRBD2	CASSPTSGGPYEQYF
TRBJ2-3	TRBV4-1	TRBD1	CASSLNPGSGQGKDTQYF
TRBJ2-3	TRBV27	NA	CASSLFPSRSTDTQYF
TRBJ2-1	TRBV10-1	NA	CASSDPAGSRGNEQFF
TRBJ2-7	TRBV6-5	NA	CASRTRGEQYF
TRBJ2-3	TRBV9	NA	CASRRGLDTQYF
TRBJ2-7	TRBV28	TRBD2	CASSPLRLATYEQYF
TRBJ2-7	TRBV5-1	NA	CASSSHYEQYF
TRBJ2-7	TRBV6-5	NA	CASSYISEQYF
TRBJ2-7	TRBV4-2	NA	CASSQASIDRPDEQYF
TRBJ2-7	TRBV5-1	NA	CASSSGVSSYEQYF
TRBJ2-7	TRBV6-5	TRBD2	CASSREESEQYF
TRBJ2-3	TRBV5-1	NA	CASSHDRYGTDTQYF
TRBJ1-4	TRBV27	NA	CASSFRGGGEKLFF